The entry below describes one T cell receptor (beta chain). Antigen unknown. Unique molecular identifiers had been added to the TCR beta cDNA libraries. There were roughly 0.95 to 10 million T cells, and 450,000 to 550,000 cDNA molecules came from them. TCRdb re-called the PCR reads with MiXCR, one entry per CDR3 protein. The sample consists of roughly 700,000 distinct CDR3 sequences, approximately 30% of them appearing once. Losses at the gene ends were 4 bases for V and 6 bases for J; bases not matched to a gene: 1. CDR1 is SGHKS, CDR2 YYEKEE, per germline (reference sequence). This CDR3 contains 12 residues. This record belongs to a study of post-analysis software for immune sequencing data. At the level of the study: Recorded subtypes: relapsing-remitting, secondary progressive, progressive-relapsing; some patients unannotated.

Findings and limits, study-wide: Comparison with controls showed significantly lower normalized Chao1 diversity in multiple sclerosis patients. Pronounced co-clustering by F measure was evident among identically batched samples. Patients showed TRBV5-6, TRBV5-1 and TRBV20-1 among a few TRBV segments more frequent than in controls.

The sequence was obtained from a girl aged 5-17 years with multiple sclerosis. V gene TRBV5-5 combines with J gene TRBJ1-2; TRBD1 agrees at 9 bases. Source material: blood. The CDR3 loop reads CASSRDRDGYTF. The CDR3 bases are TGTGCCAGCAGCCGGGACAGGGATGGCTACACCTTC.